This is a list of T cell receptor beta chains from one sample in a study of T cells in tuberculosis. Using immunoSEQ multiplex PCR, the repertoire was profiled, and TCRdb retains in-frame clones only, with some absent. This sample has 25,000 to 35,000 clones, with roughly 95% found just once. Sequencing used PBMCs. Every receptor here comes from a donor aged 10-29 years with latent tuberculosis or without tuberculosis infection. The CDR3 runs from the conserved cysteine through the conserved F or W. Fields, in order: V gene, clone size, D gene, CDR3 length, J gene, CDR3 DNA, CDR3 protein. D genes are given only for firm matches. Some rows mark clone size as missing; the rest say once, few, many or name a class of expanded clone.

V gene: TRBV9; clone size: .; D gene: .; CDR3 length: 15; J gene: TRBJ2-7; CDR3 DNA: TGTGCCAGCAGCGTAGACGGCTATCTGGGCCACGAGCAGTACTTC; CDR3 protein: CASSVDGYLGHEQYF
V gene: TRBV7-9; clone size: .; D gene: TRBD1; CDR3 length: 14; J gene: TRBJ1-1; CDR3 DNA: TGTGCCAGCAGTCCGGGACAGACGCGCACTGAAGCTTTCTTT; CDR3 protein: CASSPGQTRTEAFF
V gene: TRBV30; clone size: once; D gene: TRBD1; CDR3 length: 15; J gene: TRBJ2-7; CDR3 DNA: TGTGCCTGGAGTGTAGTGGGGACAGGGGGCATCGAGCAGTACTTC; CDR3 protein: CAWSVVGTGGIEQYF
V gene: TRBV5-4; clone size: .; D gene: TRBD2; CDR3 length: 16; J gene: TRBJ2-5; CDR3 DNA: TGTGCCAGCAGCTGGCCTCTAGCGGGAGTGGGGGAGACCCAGTACTTC; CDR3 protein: CASSWPLAGVGETQYF
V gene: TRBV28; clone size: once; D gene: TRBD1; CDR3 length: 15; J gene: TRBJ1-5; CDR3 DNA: TGTGCCAGCAGTTTAGGGACAGGGGGTGATCAGCCCCAGCATTTT; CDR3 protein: CASSLGTGGDQPQHF
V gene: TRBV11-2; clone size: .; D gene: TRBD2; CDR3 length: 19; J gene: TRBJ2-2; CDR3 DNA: TGTGCCAGCAGCTTGTTCCCCCCGGGGCTAGCGGGAATAACCGGGGAGCTGTTTTTT; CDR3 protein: CASSLFPPGLAGITGELFF
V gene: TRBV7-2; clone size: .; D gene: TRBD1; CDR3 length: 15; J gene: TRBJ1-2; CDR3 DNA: TGTGCCAGCAGCGCCGACAGGGGGTATGGGTATGGCTACACCTTC; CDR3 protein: CASSADRGYGYGYTF
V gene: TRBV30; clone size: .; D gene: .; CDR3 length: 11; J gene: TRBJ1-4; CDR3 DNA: TGTGCCCGCGGAGTAGCGGAAAAACTGTTTTTT; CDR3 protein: CARGVAEKLFF
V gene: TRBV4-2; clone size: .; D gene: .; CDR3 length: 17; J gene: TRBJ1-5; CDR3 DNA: TGTGCCAGCAGCCAAGTCCAGGGACTGGGTAGCAATCAGCCCCAGCATTTT; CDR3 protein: CASSQVQGLGSNQPQHF
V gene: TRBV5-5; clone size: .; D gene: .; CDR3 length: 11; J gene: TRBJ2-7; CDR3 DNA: TGTGCCAGCAGCCATTCATACGAGCAGTACTTC; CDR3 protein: CASSHSYEQYF
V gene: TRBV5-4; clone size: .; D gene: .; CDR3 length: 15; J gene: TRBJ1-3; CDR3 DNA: TGTGCCAGCAGCGTAGACAGGTCCTCTGGAAACACCATATATTTT; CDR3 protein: CASSVDRSSGNTIYF
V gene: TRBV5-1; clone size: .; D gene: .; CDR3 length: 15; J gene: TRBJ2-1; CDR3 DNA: TGCGCCAGCAGTTTGGTGGCAGGTTCTTACAATGAGCAGTTCTTC; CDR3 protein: CASSLVAGSYNEQFF
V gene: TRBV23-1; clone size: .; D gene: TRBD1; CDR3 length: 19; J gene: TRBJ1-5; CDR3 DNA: TGCGCCAGCAGTCAATCGTGCGGGGTGACAGGGGGCCCTAATCAGCCCCAGCATTTT; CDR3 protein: CASSQSCGVTGGPNQPQHF
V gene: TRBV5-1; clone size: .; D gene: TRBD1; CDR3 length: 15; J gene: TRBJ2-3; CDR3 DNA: TGCGCCAGCAGCCGGGGACAGGGGAGCCCAGATACGCAGTATTTT; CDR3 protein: CASSRGQGSPDTQYF
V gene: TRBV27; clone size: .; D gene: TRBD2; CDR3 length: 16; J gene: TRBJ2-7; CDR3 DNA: TGTGCCAGCAGTTTATCGGGACTAGCAGACAACTACGAGCAGTACTTC; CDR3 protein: CASSLSGLADNYEQYF
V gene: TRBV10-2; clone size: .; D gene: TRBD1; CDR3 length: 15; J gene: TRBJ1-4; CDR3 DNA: TGCGCCAGCAGTAGTCCCGGGACAGCTAGTGAAAAACTGTTTTTT; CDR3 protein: CASSSPGTASEKLFF
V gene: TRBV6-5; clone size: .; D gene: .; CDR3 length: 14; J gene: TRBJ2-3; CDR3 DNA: TGTGCCAGCAGTTACTCATTCGGCACAGATACGCAGTATTTT; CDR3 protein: CASSYSFGTDTQYF
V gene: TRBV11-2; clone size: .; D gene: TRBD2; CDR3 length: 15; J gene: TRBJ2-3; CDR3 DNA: TGTGCCAGCAGCTTCAGGACTAGCGGAACAGATACGCAGTATTTT; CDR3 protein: CASSFRTSGTDTQYF
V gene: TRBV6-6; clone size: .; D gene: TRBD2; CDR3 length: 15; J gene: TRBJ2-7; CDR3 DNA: TGTGCCAGCAGCCTACTAGCGAGAAGCTCCTACGAGCAGTACTTC; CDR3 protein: CASSLLARSSYEQYF